A single sample is the source of the 29 T cell receptor beta chains below, sequenced in a study of blood T cell repertoires in COVID-19. Profiled with immunoSEQ multiplex PCR; TCRdb holds only in-frame clones, not every one. The repertoire holds 300,000 to 450,000 clones, 85% to 90% seen once, with roughly 0.99% in the top ten. Sample: PBMCs or T cells enriched from blood (not recorded which). These receptors were obtained from a man younger than 30 who had recovered from COVID-19.

The chain combines TRBV6-4 with TRBJ2-7; 9 positions agree with TRBD1. The CDR3 spans 14 residues. Germline V gives CDR1 MRHNA, CDR2 SNTAGT. V gave up 6 bases and J gave up 2 bases; unmatched junction bases: 5. In nucleotides, the CDR3 is TGTGCCAGCAGAACTAGACAGGGGGCCTACGAGCAGTACTTC. It is translated as CASRTRQGAYEQYF.

This sequence joins TRBV5-1 and TRBJ1-1, with a tentative D call TRBD1 (5 bases). V was clipped by 6 bases and J by 1 base, with 16 bases between them. Germline V lookup: CDR1 SGHRS, CDR2 YFSETQ. This CDR3 has 15 amino acids. The CDR3 sequence: CASMELAGGNTEAFF. The CDR3, as DNA: TGCGCCAGCATGGAATTGGCGGGGGGGAACACTGAAGCTTTCTTT.

In DNA form, the CDR3 reads TGCGCCAGCAGCTTGGCCAGGGGCTCAGATACGCAGTATTTT. This codes for CASSLARGSDTQYF. The chain couples TRBV5-1 to TRBJ2-3, with D possibly being TRBD1 (6 bases). Germline V gene sequence: CDR1 SGHRS, CDR2 YFSETQ. CDR3 size: 14 residues. Trimming took off 0 bases at V and 4 bases at J, with 9 bases between the two ends.

V usage is TRBV10-3 and J usage is TRBJ1-4; tentatively, D is TRBD1 (6 bases). The CDR3 consists of 17 residues. CDR1 ENHRY and CDR2 SYGVKD come from the germline V gene. V was clipped by 0 bases and J by 6 bases, with 17 bases between them. CDR3 sequence: CAISESRGRIGDEKLFF. DNA of the CDR3: TGTGCCATCAGTGAGTCCAGGGGCCGAATAGGGGATGAAAAACTGTTTTTT.

This CDR3 is CASRPSGDNTGELFF. CDR3 in DNA: TGCGCCAGCAGACCTAGCGGAGATAACACCGGGGAGCTGTTTTTT. This chain uses TRBV5-1 with TRBJ2-2; 7 nucleotides match TRBD2. Germline-derived CDR1 and CDR2 are SGHRS and YFSETQ. The V and J ends lost 5 bases and 2 bases, in that order; junction bases with no gene match: 6. The CDR3 contains 15 residues.

The genes are TRBV19 and TRBJ1-1, with D maybe TRBD1 (6 bases). Germline V gives CDR1 LNHDA, CDR2 SQIVND (reference sequence). V lost 3 bases and J 0 bases, leaving 11 bases between the germline ends. This CDR3 contains 15 residues. Written as DNA, the CDR3 is TGTGCCAGTAGTATTAGGACAGTTATGAACACTGAAGCTTTCTTT. It specifies CASSIRTVMNTEAFF.

The rearrangement joins TRBV2 to TRBJ2-1, with 13 bases matching TRBD2. Germline-derived CDR1 and CDR2 are SNHLY and FYNNEI. V shed 5 bases and J 4 bases; nucleotides not matched to a gene: 5. This CDR3 spans 16 amino acids. The CDR3 sequence: CASSFGTSGAYNEQFF. DNA for the CDR3: TGTGCCAGCAGTTTCGGGACTAGCGGGGCTTACAATGAGCAGTTCTTC. Drawing the rest from reference TRBV2 and TRBJ2-1, the complete variable domain is EPEVTQTPSHQVTQMGQEVILRCVPISNHLYFYWYRQILGQKVEFLVSFYNNEISEKSEIFDDQFSVERPDGSNFTLKIRSTKLEDSAMYFCASSFGTSGAYNEQFFGPGTRLTVL.

The rearrangement links TRBV3-1 (or the pseudogene TRBV3-2) to TRBJ1-4; D not certain. Per germline, CDR1 LGHDT and CDR2 YNNKEL (reference sequence). Trimming removed 0 bases at V and 8 bases at J, with 13 bases between. This CDR3 region has 15 residues. CDR3 DNA: TGTGCCAGCAGCCAAGATGATCGGAGGAAAGAAAAACTGTTTTTT. Translation gives CASSQDDRRKEKLFF.

This clone was detected a few times. The chain joins TRBV7-9 to TRBJ2-7, with TRBD2 as a possible D gene (6 bases). V lost 5 bases, J lost 2 bases, and 16 bases lay in between. Germline V lookup: CDR1 SEHNR, CDR2 FQNEAQ (reference sequence). There are 15 residues in the CDR3. The CDR3 DNA sequence: TGTGCCAGCAGCGCCGAGGCCGGGAGAACCTACGAGCAGTACTTC. This gives the protein CASSAEAGRTYEQYF.

This CDR3 reads CASSPYSGNYNEQFF. The CDR3 DNA reads TGTGCCAGCAGCCCTTATAGCGGAAACTACAATGAGCAGTTCTTC. This sequence joins TRBV6-4 and TRBJ2-1; D is possibly TRBD2 (6 bases). Germline CDR1 is MRHNA and CDR2 is SNTAGT. The CDR3 runs to 15 residues. With 6 bases removed from V and 3 bases from J, the gap between germline ends came to 15 bases.

The chain carries TRBV2 and TRBJ1-2, with D possibly matching TRBD1 (5 bases). In germline, CDR1 is SNHLY, CDR2 FYNNEI. The CDR3 has 12 residues. CDR3 nucleotides: TGTGCTGCGACGTCAGGGCCCTATGGCTACACCTTC. This gives the protein CAATSGPYGYTF.

With respect to this clone: The sample carries other DNA sequences with the same CDR3. The chain carries TRBV5-1 and TRBJ1-1; tentative D call: TRBD1 (5 bases). The CDR3 runs 14 residues. The V and J ends lost 1 base and 4 bases respectively, with 11 bases between them. CDR1 SGHRS and CDR2 YFSETQ come from the germline V gene. Here the CDR3 DNA reads TGCGCCAGCAGCTTGACGGGGGTGGGCACTGAAGCTTTCTTT. Translated, it gives CASSLTGVGTEAFF.

J is TRBJ2-2 and V is TRBV24-1; 7 bases agree with TRBD2. The CDR3 length is 14 residues. J lost 2 bases, V lost 9 bases, and 5 bases had no gene match. Per germline, CDR1 KGHDR and CDR2 SFDVKD. CDR3 loop: CATSSGPNTGELFF. The CDR3 nucleotides are TGTGCCACCTCTAGCGGCCCAAACACCGGGGAGCTGTTTTTT.

The chain uses TRBV5-1 and TRBJ2-1; 8 positions match TRBD1. Germline trimming cut 4 bases from V and 5 bases from J; bases unmatched to any gene: 2. From germline, CDR1 is SGHRS and CDR2 YFSETQ. The CDR3 has 13 residues. CDR3 sequence reads: CASSRTGHNEQFF. The CDR3 nucleotides are TGCGCCAGCAGCCGGACAGGGCACAATGAGCAGTTCTTC.

This chain joins TRBV28 and TRBJ2-1; possibly TRBD2 for D (7 bases). Germline values: CDR1 MDHEN, CDR2 SYDVKM. CDR3 length: 15 amino acids. V was pared by 10 bases and J by 7 bases, with 23 bases between. The CDR3 nucleotides read TGTGCCACCACCCCAGGACTAGGGGGAGGGAATGAGCAGTTCTTC. As protein: CATTPGLGGGNEQFF.

This chain joins TRBV7-3 and TRBJ1-1; D gene ambiguous. The V gene's germline CDR1 is SGHTA and CDR2 FQGTGA. Trimming cost V 8 bases and J 0 bases, with 13 bases left between them. This CDR3 spans 14 amino acids. CDR3 sequence reads: CASSAEGVNTEAFF. DNA for the CDR3: TGTGCCAGCTCCGCCGAGGGAGTGAACACTGAAGCTTTCTTT.

This chain uses TRBV5-1 with TRBJ1-6; no firm D call. Trimming took off 4 bases at V and 18 bases at J, with 20 bases between the two ends. The CDR3 covers 13 residues. CDR1 is SGHRS, CDR2 YFSETQ, per germline. CDR3 in DNA: TGCGCCAGCAGCATAGCGTTAGGGAAGGTTCCCCACTTT. Amino acids: CASSIALGKVPHF.

The chain joins TRBV19 to TRBJ1-5; 8 positions agree with TRBD1. CDR3 length: 13 amino acids. Germline trimming cut 6 bases from V and 3 bases from J; bases unmatched to any gene: 1. Per the germline V gene, CDR1 is LNHDA and CDR2 is SQIVND (reference sequence). The CDR3 sequence is CASRDRVNQPQHF. CDR3 nucleotides: TGTGCCAGTAGGGACAGGGTCAATCAGCCCCAGCATTTT.

The J gene is TRBJ1-1, the V gene TRBV18; D is perhaps TRBD1 (5 bases). CDR1 is KGHSH, CDR2 LQKENI, per germline. This CDR3 region has 14 residues. Trimming cost V 0 bases and J 5 bases, with 10 bases left between them. This chain's CDR3 is CASSPPLGGTEAFF. Written as DNA, the CDR3 is TGTGCCAGCTCACCACCCCTTGGGGGGACTGAAGCTTTCTTT.

The J gene is TRBJ1-5, the V gene TRBV3-1 (or the pseudogene TRBV3-2), with D tentatively TRBD1 (5 bases). V lost 0 bases and J lost 4, with 7 bases in between. The CDR3 length is 14 residues. Germline V gene lookup returns CDR1 LGHDT and CDR2 YNNKEL (reference sequence). The CDR3 is CASSQDRGNQPQHF. In DNA form, the CDR3 reads TGTGCCAGCAGCCAAGATCGGGGGAATCAGCCCCAGCATTTT.

This chain links TRBV6-5 with TRBJ1-1; D is ambiguous. Per germline, CDR1 MNHEY and CDR2 SVGAGI. This CDR3 is built from 14 residues. Deletions cut 6 bases from V and 3 bases from J, with 14 bases between. The CDR3 here is CASSRSYHDTEAFF. The CDR3 DNA reads as TGTGCCAGCAGCCGCTCCTATCATGACACTGAAGCTTTCTTT.

CDR3 sequence: CASSLGWGPVGETQYF. The CDR3 DNA reads as TGTGCCAGCAGCTTAGGATGGGGGCCCGTCGGAGAGACCCAGTACTTC. V is TRBV7-6 and J is TRBJ2-5, with D possibly matching TRBD1 (6 bases). V dropped 1 base and J dropped 4 bases, with 16 bases sitting between them. The CDR3 is 16 amino acids. From germline, CDR1 is SGHVS and CDR2 FNYEAQ.

The chain carries TRBV27 and TRBJ1-5, with 7 bases aligning to TRBD1. The germline V gene has CDR1 MNHEY and CDR2 SMNVEV (reference sequence). V shed 6 bases, J shed 6 bases, and the junction held 8 bases outside the gene matches. CDR3 length: 14 residues. CDR3 sequence: CASRVTGVSQPQHF. The CDR3 coding sequence is TGTGCCAGCAGAGTAACAGGGGTAAGTCAGCCCCAGCATTTT.

In DNA form, the CDR3 reads TGTGCCAGCAGCTGGGTACCTCCCGGGATAAAAAACACTGAAGCTTTCTTT. Translating it yields CASSWVPPGIKNTEAFF. The chain carries TRBV28 and TRBJ1-1; D is uncertain. V was pared by 6 bases and J by 2 bases, with 22 bases between. The V gene's germline CDR1 is MDHEN and CDR2 SYDVKM. This CDR3 contains 17 residues.

This sequence joins TRBV15 and TRBJ2-6; possibly TRBD2 for D (5 bases). Between the trimmed V and J ends, which lost 9 bases and 1 base, there was a span of 10 bases. Germline V gene lookup returns CDR1 LNHNV and CDR2 YYDKDF (reference sequence). This CDR3 contains 14 residues. CDR3 sequence: CATKLDSGANVLTF. DNA for the CDR3: TGTGCCACGAAACTAGATTCTGGGGCCAACGTCCTGACTTTC.

The chain employs TRBV12-3 or TRBV12-4 and TRBJ1-2; D perhaps matches TRBD1 (6 bases). The CDR3 length is 12 residues. V gave up 6 bases and J gave up 8 bases, with 13 bases separating them. The CDR3 region has the DNA TGTGCCAGCAGGGAACAGGGTGGAGGCTACACCTTC. This translates into CASREQGGGYTF.

The chain uses TRBV7-3 and TRBJ2-1; 9 bases fit TRBD1. Germline CDR1 and CDR2: SGHTA and FQGTGA. The V gene end was trimmed by 3 bases and the J gene end by 9 bases; junction bases not matched to a gene: 9. The CDR3 is 15 residues long. This CDR3 is CASSFLDRGVTEQFF. For the CDR3, the DNA is TGTGCCAGCAGCTTCTTGGACAGGGGAGTGACTGAGCAGTTCTTC.

The chain links TRBV12-5 to TRBJ1-2; D possibly corresponds to TRBD1 (5 bases). This CDR3 region has 16 residues. Trimming left V 5 bases short and J 4 bases short, with 20 bases between. Germline CDR1 reads LGHNT; CDR2 reads FRNRAP. The DNA for the CDR3 is TGTGCTAGTGGTATCCTTCCCACCGACAGACTCTATGGCTACACCTTC. It codes for CASGILPTDRLYGYTF.

The rearrangement links TRBV4-2 to TRBJ1-1; D is undetermined. This CDR3 region has 13 residues. Germline CDR1 LGHNA, CDR2 YNFKEQ. Trimming removed 2 bases at V and 6 bases at J, with 10 bases between. The CDR3 coding sequence is TGTGCCAGCAGCCAACCTTTAGTGGCTGAAGCTTTCTTT. This encodes CASSQPLVAEAFF.